A single T cell receptor (beta chain) is shown here with its context. Its cognate antigen has yet to be identified. No much larger clonotype is one base removed from it; base qualities were not supplied. The sample is drawn from a study of identifying expanded T cells in peripheral blood (dated by TCRdb to between 2018 and 2020). As for the study more broadly: Technical replicates were generated by sequencing separate aliquots of the same genomic DNA pool, and four replicates were compared pairwise. Beyond this particular receptor, the publication reports: The authors expected that biological variance in healthy repertoires might rise further over much longer intervals, such as months to years. In all healthy donors, the variance in clone template counts between samples taken two weeks apart rose significantly as total template count increased. The binomial model flagged 0.9 to 1.5 differentially abundant clones between technical replicates but about 16.4 over approximately 2 weeks and 19 to 20 over about 4 weeks. Across all healthy-donor time intervals, the beta-binomial model significantly lowered both the number of clones called differentially abundant and the false-positive rate.

TCRbeta CDR3 regions were profiled by bias-controlled multiplex PCR amplification of genomic DNA with the immunoSEQ Assay. The authors processed their data as follows. The absolute abundance of each unique TCRbeta CDR3 region was quantified after sequences were collapsed and filtered. Two models were used to test differential abundance: a binomial model (Fisher-equivalent) and a beta-binomial model that adds time-dependent variance fitted from healthy donors. Clones with fewer than 5 combined templates were excluded, and clones with Benjamini-Hochberg FDR below 0.01 were called differentially abundant. Using the form v = (b*log(k)+a)^2, the beta-binomial variance was modeled as a function of the total template count across the two samples. TCRdb took this table from immuneACCESS and kept in-frame rearrangements with V and J called. Such tables lack part of the clones; where checked against another copy, unresolved V genes explain under half of the gap, and the rest is unexplained. V, J and clone size are those of that table, while D and trimming were read from the DNA. This sample lists about 94,000 clones; roughly 90% were detected once. The biggest ten clones account for 5.5% to 6% of the sample.

No immune events such as infections were documented for the healthy donors during the collection period. Blood repertoires from healthy donors were used as a training cohort for calibrating time-dependent variance in a beta-binomial model of differential abundance of T-cell clones. There were roughly 10 healthy donors in the training cohort, of whom 3 were female and 7 were male. Donor ages ranged from about 25 to 70 years, with an average of roughly 40 years. Whole blood from each healthy donor was obtained from a commercial supplier and was collected at three time points about two weeks apart. For immunosequencing, genomic DNA was extracted from unsorted whole blood. V is clipped by 9 bases and J by 4 bases, and the sequence between their germline boundaries is 22 bases long. Based on the germline V gene, the CDR1 and CDR2 sequences are SGHRS and YFSETQ. The CDR3 goes from the cysteine to the phenylalanine over 15 residues. Only the CDR3 part of the read is kept: 45 bases, read in frame from the first base.

Sample: blood. The clonotype comes from a person aged 18-70 years in good health. The sequence links TRBV5-1 to TRBJ1-1; possibly the D gene is TRBD1, per 5 matching bases. The CDR3 protein is CATSALKAGGTEAFF. The DNA sequence is given as TGCGCCACCTCGGCTTTAAAGGCGGGGGGCACTGAAGCTTTCTTT. The CDR3 plus the reference TRBV5-1 and TRBJ1-1 genes for the other parts give the full variable domain: KAGVTQTPRYLIKTRGQQVTLSCSPISGHRSVSWYQQTPGQGLQFLFEYFSETQRNKGNFPGRFSGRQFSNSRSEMNVSTLELGDSALYLCATSALKAGGTEAFFGQGTRLTVV.